The present T cell receptor beta chain was sequenced within a study of regulatory and conventional T cells in RAG deficiency (dated by TCRdb to about 2017). In terms of the full investigation: To compare the diversity and composition of the repertoires of Treg, conventional CD4+ and CD8+ T cells between RAG-deficient patients and healthy controls, the study applied high-throughput TCR beta sequencing. The research as a whole found: Unique TCR beta sequences from Treg cells were around 90-fold fewer in Omenn syndrome and CID/AS patients than controls, versus about 10-fold for other subsets. Compared with control T-cell subpopulations, RAG-deficient patients had much lower Shannon entropy and higher Simpson indices. Rather than being bona fide Treg cells, the sorted CD25-high CD127-low cells in Omenn syndrome patients may represent peripherally activated cells. All patient T-cell subsets had shorter CDR3 lengths; Omenn syndrome patients showed >80% Treg-Tconv repertoire overlap at nucleotide and amino acid level. For some subjects, some analyses of T-cell subsets were not performed.

The CDR3 has 17 amino acids, counting the end cysteine and phenylalanine. Of all the DNA, just the CDR3 is kept, 51 bases in frame from base 1. CDR1 and CDR2 are read off the germline V gene as MGHRA and YSYEKL. The V end loses 2 bases and the J end loses 8 bases, and a stretch of 19 bases separates them. Before genomic DNA was extracted, regulatory T cells were isolated from blood as CD4+CD25-high CD127-low cells. For repertoire analyses, the comparison group consisted of fewer than ten healthy control donors. The method behind the library was the immunoSEQ multiplex PCR assay. Rearranged TCR beta chain products were amplified from genomic DNA of sorted T-cell subsets and sequenced. The authors' analysis ran thus. Shannon entropy and Simpson indices were used to quantify the repertoire diversity of productive TCR beta rearrangements. To gauge clonal expansion, the frequencies of the 100 most abundant productive TCR beta clonotypes among total reads were added together. The TRB repertoires were scored with a self-reactivity index that is based on amino acid usage at CDR3beta positions 6 and 7. Two-way ANOVA was used for repertoire analyses, while Student t or Mann-Whitney tests were used for flow cytometric analyses. What TCRdb holds here is the immuneACCESS table cut down to in-frame rearrangements. Part of the clones is not present; checked against another copy, under half of the missing clones reflect an unresolved V gene, and the others are unexplained. V and J calls and clone size follow that table, whereas D and trimming were derived from the DNA. Here the sample has about 28,000 clones; about 90% occur a single time. The top ten clonotypes cover around 0.82% of the sample.

As for this clone: What this receptor recognizes is not known. Nothing much larger sits one base from this clone, and base qualities are not available.

The sample was also reused in another study, on regulatory T cells. Looking at the second paper: The multiplex PCR relied on 52 forward TRBV primers and 13 reverse TRBJ primers, and amplification bias was corrected through assay-based and computational methods. Restricted unique TRB V-J pairs and skewed V and J gene usage were observed in patient repertoires, most markedly in regulatory T cells. Between CD3G-deficient patients and healthy controls, the study compared T-cell receptor beta repertoires in sorted regulatory T cells, conventional CD4+ T cells and CD8+ T cells. Ficoll density separation was used to isolate peripheral blood mononuclear cells. Within the immunoSEQ assay, multiplex PCR amplified rearranged TRB loci from genomic DNA. TRB amplicons were sequenced using an Illumina HiSeq platform. Raw sequences were error-filtered and aligned to reference gene sequences by custom algorithms, then analyzed with the immunoSEQ online tools. Frequencies of productive and nonproductive TRB rearrangements were evaluated among both unique and total sequences. Group comparisons used t tests, Mann-Whitney tests or two-way ANOVA run in Prism software.

Sequencing was done on a sample of Tregs sorted from blood. The source of this sequence is a human donor in good health. Rearrangement joined TRBV4-1 to TRBJ1-6, and the D gene may be TRBD1, 5 bases matching. Here is the DNA: TGCGCCAGCAGCCAACAACTTACAGGTCTCAACCATTCACCCCTCCACTTT. Its coded protein is CASSQQLTGLNHSPLHF.